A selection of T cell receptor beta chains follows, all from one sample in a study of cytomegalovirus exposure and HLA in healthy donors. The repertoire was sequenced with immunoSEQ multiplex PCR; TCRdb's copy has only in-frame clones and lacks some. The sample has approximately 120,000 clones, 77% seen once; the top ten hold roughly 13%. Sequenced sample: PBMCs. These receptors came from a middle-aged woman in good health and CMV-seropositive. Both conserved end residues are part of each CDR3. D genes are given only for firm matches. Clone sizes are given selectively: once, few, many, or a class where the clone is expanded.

TGTGCCAGCAGTGTTACGGCCTCCGGGACACCGTATGGCTACACCTTC	CASSVTASGTPYGYTF	.	TRBV25-1	TRBJ1-2	.
TGCGCCAGCAGCTTGGTACCGGACAGCGCTACCTACGAGCAGTACTTC	CASSLVPDSATYEQYF	.	TRBV5-1	TRBJ2-7	.
TGTGCCAGCACCTCGGGACTACCTTCCAATGAGCAGTTCTTC	CASTSGLPSNEQFF	TRBD2	TRBV28	TRBJ2-1	.
TGTGCCAGCAGCGAGGGACAACGAGCTTTCTTT	CASSEGQRAFF	.	TRBV7-9	TRBJ1-1	once
TGTGCCAGCAGCTTAATAGACAGGCCATCTAAGGGCTACACCTTC	CASSLIDRPSKGYTF	.	TRBV2	TRBJ1-2	.
TGCGCCAGCAGGTCGGCTAGCGGGAGCCCAGATACGCAGTATTTT	CASRSASGSPDTQYF	TRBD2	TRBV5-1	TRBJ2-3	.
TGTGCCAGCAGCCTACCGGGAGCCTCCTCCTACGAGCAGTACTTC	CASSLPGASSYEQYF	.	TRBV28	TRBJ2-7	once
TGTGCCAGCTCACCACCAAATAGCGGGAGCCAAGAAACCCAGTACTTC	CASSPPNSGSQETQYF	TRBD2	TRBV18	TRBJ2-5	.
TGCGCCAGCAGCCAAAGAACTAGCGGTACCGGGGAGCTGTTTTTT	CASSQRTSGTGELFF	TRBD2	TRBV4-1	TRBJ2-2	.
TGTGCCAGTAGCTCAGGGGCGGCAGGGGGTTCCAATCAGCCCCAGCATTTT	CASSSGAAGGSNQPQHF	TRBD1	TRBV19	TRBJ1-5	once
TGTGCCAGCAGTTTTCGGGGGGGTAGGGGCGGGAGATCCTACGAGCAGTACTTC	CASSFRGGRGGRSYEQYF	TRBD2	TRBV28	TRBJ2-7	.
TGTGCCAGCAGTTTAGCGGCGGTTTACAATGAGCAGTTCTTC	CASSLAAVYNEQFF	.	TRBV28	TRBJ2-1	.
TGTGCCAGCAGTCGGCGGCTTCTTCAAGAGACCCAGTACTTC	CASSRRLLQETQYF	.	TRBV5-6	TRBJ2-5	.
TGTGCCAGCACCTTGGGGGGTTCTAGCAATCAGCCCCAGCATTTT	CASTLGGSSNQPQHF	.	TRBV6-1	TRBJ1-5	.
TGCGCCAGCAGCTTGGATGGGAGGAAGTACTTC	CASSLDGRKYF	.	TRBV5-1	TRBJ2-7	.
TGCAGCGTTGGTAGCGGGAGCTACGAGCAGTACTTC	CSVGSGSYEQYF	TRBD2	TRBV29-1	TRBJ2-7	.
TGCGCCAGCAGCTTGACGGGTAGTCAGCCCCAGCATTTT	CASSLTGSQPQHF	.	TRBV5-1	TRBJ1-5	.
TGTGCCTGGAGACTAGCTGGGGGCACAGATACGCAGTATTTT	CAWRLAGGTDTQYF	.	TRBV30	TRBJ2-3	.
TGCGCCAGCAGCCAAGATAACGGGGTCCGAGAGCAGTTCTTC	CASSQDNGVREQFF	.	TRBV4-1	TRBJ2-1	once
TGTGCCAGCAGTCCCAGCGGGAGTTCCTACGAGCAGTACTTC	CASSPSGSSYEQYF	TRBD2	TRBV28	TRBJ2-7	.
TGTGCCAGCAGCCAAGGAGGGGGCAAGTACTTC	CASSQGGGKYF	.	TRBV11-2	TRBJ2-5	.
TGTGCCAGCAGCCACTTGAACACCGGGGAGCTGTTTTTT	CASSHLNTGELFF	.	TRBV11-1	TRBJ2-2	.
TGTGCCAGTAGTATCCTACGGACAGGATTAGCCAAAAACATTCAGTACTTC	CASSILRTGLAKNIQYF	TRBD1	TRBV19	TRBJ2-4	.
TGTGCCAGCAGCCTCTCGGGGGGAAACACTGAAGCTTTCTTT	CASSLSGGNTEAFF	.	TRBV7-8	TRBJ1-1	once
TGTGCCAGCAGCCAAGCGGCGGGAGGGGGAGAGACCCAGTACTTC	CASSQAAGGGETQYF	TRBD2	TRBV4-2	TRBJ2-5	.
TGTGCCAGCAGCGTAGGGGACAGAGCTTACAATGAGCAGTTCTTC	CASSVGDRAYNEQFF	TRBD1	TRBV9	TRBJ2-1	.
TGTGCCAGCGAAGTTAGTCGGTACGAGCAGTACTTC	CASEVSRYEQYF	.	TRBV2	TRBJ2-7	.
TGTGCCAGCAGCCTCGACAGGGATCAGCCCCAGCATTTT	CASSLDRDQPQHF	TRBD1	TRBV5-6	TRBJ1-5	few
TGTGCCAGCAGTGAATGGCCTAGCGGGAAGGCGGGGACCGGGGAGCTGTTTTTT	CASSEWPSGKAGTGELFF	TRBD2	TRBV25-1	TRBJ2-2	many
TGTGCCAGCAGTGAAACAGGGAGAAAGGCCGGGGAGCTGTTTTTT	CASSETGRKAGELFF	.	TRBV2	TRBJ2-2	once
TGCAGTGCTAGATCTTCCTACGAGCAGTACTTC	CSARSSYEQYF	.	TRBV20-1	TRBJ2-7	.
TGTGCCAGTAATAAGGGGTCGACTGGAAACACCATATATTTT	CASNKGSTGNTIYF	.	TRBV19	TRBJ1-3	.
TGTGCCAGCAGCTTAGACTTACAGGCGCCCCAGCATTTT	CASSLDLQAPQHF	.	TRBV7-2	TRBJ1-5	.
TGTGCCAGCAGCCAACGTAGTGAGAATGAGCAGTTCTTC	CASSQRSENEQFF	.	TRBV14	TRBJ2-1	.
TGTGCCAGCAGTTTATACCCGGGAGGGACCCAGTACTTC	CASSLYPGGTQYF	TRBD2	TRBV28	TRBJ2-5	.
TGCAGCGTTGACCGGGATTCCGGGGAGGATGAGCAGTTCTTC	CSVDRDSGEDEQFF	.	TRBV29-1	TRBJ2-1	.
TGTGCCAGCAGCTTAAGAGTGGGGGGGGAAAGGAACACTGAAGCTTTCTTT	CASSLRVGGERNTEAFF	.	TRBV11-2	TRBJ1-1	few
TGCACCGCGGGTTTGGGAGATACGCAGTATTTT	CTAGLGDTQYF	.	TRBV29-1	TRBJ2-3	few
TGTGCCAGCAGCTTAGCCGGGACTAGCTACAATGAGCAGTTCTTC	CASSLAGTSYNEQFF	TRBD2	TRBV7-9	TRBJ2-1	.
TGTGCCAGCAGCTCTACAGGGGGGGCCTACGAGCAGTACTTC	CASSSTGGAYEQYF	.	TRBV7-9	TRBJ2-7	.
TGTGCCAGCAGCCAGGACTCCAGCACAGATACGCAGTATTTT	CASSQDSSTDTQYF	.	TRBV7-8	TRBJ2-3	few
TGCAGCGCGGACACTGGTGACTATGGCTACACCTTC	CSADTGDYGYTF	.	TRBV29-1	TRBJ1-2	.
TGTGCCAGCAGCTTAAGACTAGCGGGGTCCTACGAGCAGTACTTC	CASSLRLAGSYEQYF	TRBD2	TRBV11-2	TRBJ2-7	.
TGTGCCAGCAGCCAAGAATATCCGTTGAACACCGGGGAGCTGTTTTTT	CASSQEYPLNTGELFF	.	TRBV4-2	TRBJ2-2	many
TGTGCCAGCTCGACCGGGACAGGGATACCCACAGATACGCAGTATTTT	CASSTGTGIPTDTQYF	TRBD1	TRBV18	TRBJ2-3	.
TGTGCCACCTCACTAGATTCTAGGGCGTACGAGCAGTACTTC	CATSLDSRAYEQYF	.	TRBV2	TRBJ2-7	.
TGTGCCAGAAGCTTGCTGACCCCGGGGGAAAAACTGTTTTTT	CARSLLTPGEKLFF	.	TRBV5-3	TRBJ1-4	.
TGTGCCATCAGTGAGTCTCAGGGGGCGGGTCAAGAGACCCAGTACTTC	CAISESQGAGQETQYF	TRBD1	TRBV10-3	TRBJ2-5	.
TGTGCCATCAGTGGACAGGGACACGAGCAGTACTTC	CAISGQGHEQYF	TRBD1	TRBV10-3	TRBJ2-7	.
TGCGCCAGCAGTAGGCTCAGGATGAACACTGAAGCTTTCTTT	CASSRLRMNTEAFF	.	TRBV5-1	TRBJ1-1	.
TGTGCCAGCATGGCAGGACACCGATCAACCACTAATGAAAAACTGTTTTTT	CASMAGHRSTTNEKLFF	.	TRBV7-9	TRBJ1-4	.
TGTGCCAGCAGCTTAGAACAGGCGTTGACCCAGTACTTC	CASSLEQALTQYF	.	TRBV7-8	TRBJ2-5	.
TGTGCCAGCAGATATGTCTACGAGCAGTACTTC	CASRYVYEQYF	.	TRBV6-1	TRBJ2-7	.
TGTGCCGGAAGAGGGAGGGCCGGTTCAGATACGCAGTATTTT	CAGRGRAGSDTQYF	TRBD2	TRBV6-1	TRBJ2-3	.
TGTGCCAGCAGTGGGGGGACAGCTTACTATGGCTACACCTTC	CASSGGTAYYGYTF	TRBD1	TRBV28	TRBJ1-2	.
TGTGCCAGCACCTCGACCGGACAACTATATGGCTACACCTTC	CASTSTGQLYGYTF	.	TRBV28	TRBJ1-2	.
TGTGCCAGCAGCCGCCAGGGGACCGGGGAGCTGTTTTTT	CASSRQGTGELFF	.	TRBV7-3	TRBJ2-2	.